This paragraph covers one TCR beta chain sequence. Its antigen is not known. This same CDR3 is encoded by further DNA sequences in the sample. The data were taken from a study of shared clonotypes between healthy human individuals. Study-wide results and limits: Sampling used blood alone; tissue repertoires probably differ.

Cells designated naive CD8 were CD45RO-negative and were positively selected for CCR7, with terminally differentiated effector memory CD45RA+ cells excluded. This CDR3 spans 15 amino acids. Germline V CDR1 and CDR2: SEHNR, FQNEAQ (reference sequence). The V and J ends lost 1 base and 3 bases, in that order; junction bases with no gene match: 3. It was across several immunoSEQ plates that each subset's genomic DNA was evenly split. Methods used by the authors: Without quality scores, immunoSEQ junctional reads could not be filtered like full-length reads. The protocol was immunoSEQ multiplex PCR, while the TCRdb copy is restricted to in-frame clones and leaves out a portion. V and J calls and clone size are those listed in that table; D and trimming were worked out from the DNA. The table has around 600,000 clones, about 98% seen once.

The V and J genes are TRBV7-9 and TRBJ2-7; TRBD1 matches at 10 bases. The material sequenced was naive CD8+ T cells sorted from blood. The receptor comes from a man aged 30 to 39 in good health. As DNA, the CDR3 is TGTGCCAGCAGCTTAGGACAGGGGGCCCTCTACGAGCAGTACTTC. It yields the protein CASSLGQGALYEQYF.